This T cell receptor beta chain came from a study of cytomegalovirus exposure and HLA in healthy donors. CDR1 MNHEY and CDR2 SVGAGI come from the germline V gene. The CDR3 spans 13 residues. V trimming: 6 bases; J trimming: 6 bases; junction bases outside the gene matches: 2. Both 60 Vbeta primers and 13 Jbeta primers went into the PCR. Assay: immunoSEQ multiplex PCR; the TCRdb copy retains only in-frame clones and omits some. The sample has some 140,000 clones, roughly 80% seen once; the top ten hold 4%. Whole-study findings and limits: In a later analysis, most CMV-associated TCR beta chains appeared HLA-restricted. In vitro testing confirmed a few CMV-associated chains as specific for CMV antigens.

This clone has just one count. Its antigen is unknown. Source material: PBMCs. This clonotype was obtained from a woman between 35 and 50 years old in good health and CMV-seronegative. The chain combines TRBV6-5 with TRBJ1-1; 12 bases map to TRBD1. The CDR3 DNA follows: TGTGCCAGCAGGGGACAGGGGGCGTCTGAAGCTTTCTTT. It encodes CASRGQGASEAFF.